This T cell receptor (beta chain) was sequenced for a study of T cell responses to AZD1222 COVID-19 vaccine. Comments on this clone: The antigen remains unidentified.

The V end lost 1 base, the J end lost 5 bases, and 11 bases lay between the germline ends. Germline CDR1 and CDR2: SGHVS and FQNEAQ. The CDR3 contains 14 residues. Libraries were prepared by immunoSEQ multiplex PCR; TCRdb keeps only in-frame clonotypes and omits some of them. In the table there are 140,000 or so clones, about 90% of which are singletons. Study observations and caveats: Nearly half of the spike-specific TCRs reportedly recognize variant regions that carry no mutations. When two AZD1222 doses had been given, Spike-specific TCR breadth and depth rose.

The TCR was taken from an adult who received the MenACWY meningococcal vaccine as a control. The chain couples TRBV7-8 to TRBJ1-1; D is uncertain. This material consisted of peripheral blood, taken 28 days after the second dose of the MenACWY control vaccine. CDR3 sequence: CASSLDSAQTEAFF. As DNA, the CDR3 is TGTGCCAGCAGCTTAGATTCAGCCCAAACTGAAGCTTTCTTT.